The table lists the clone carrying this TCR beta chain with a few counts. Authors' data handling: By means of reference gene primer amplification, nucleated cell counts were estimated. TCRdb keeps only in-frame clones here, not all; method: immunoSEQ multiplex PCR. The D gene and trimming were derived from the DNA, and the V and J assignments and clone size from that table. The table includes a few hundred thousand clones, less than 90% detected once. CDR1 is SGHRS and CDR2 is YFSETQ in the germline V gene. J was trimmed by 1 base and V by 4 bases; bases with no gene match: 10. The CDR3 has 16 amino acids. This entry comes from a study of blood T cell repertoires in COVID-19. Study-level background: The samples span acute and convalescent COVID-19 from the United States, Italy and Spain. PBMCs, B-cell-depleted T cells, or T cells were the source of the cDNA or gDNA that made up the material.

The source of this sequence is a man aged 55 to 69 who had recovered from COVID-19. The chain combines TRBV5-1 with TRBJ2-7; 8 positions agree with TRBD1. What was sequenced was peripheral blood. CDR3 region: CASSAYPGQVSYEQYF. In nucleotides, the CDR3 is TGCGCCAGCAGCGCTTACCCGGGACAGGTGTCCTACGAGCAGTACTTC.